What follows are 23 T cell receptor beta chains derived from one specimen sequenced in a study of T cells after yellow fever vaccination. TCRdb redid the calling of the 5' RACE reads with MiXCR, one entry per CDR3 protein. The sample consists of 500,000 to 650,000 distinct CDR3 sequences, around 12% of them appearing once. Sequences were derived from PBMCs, sampled on the day of the yellow fever booster vaccination. The receptor set was obtained from a man younger than 40 who received the YFV17D yellow fever vaccine.

This clonotype was detected a few times. The chain is built from TRBV12-3 or TRBV12-4 and TRBJ2-1, with 12 nucleotides matching TRBD2. The V and J ends lost 6 bases and 10 bases, in that order; junction bases with no gene match: 7. CDR3 length: 14 residues. The CDR3 bases are TGTGCCAGCAGGGTTCGGACTAGCGGGAACGAGCAGTTCTTC. Translating gives CASRVRTSGNEQFF.

This clonotype was picked up many times. This chain uses TRBV7-2 with TRBJ2-3; the D gene is possibly TRBD2 (6 bases). V lost 1 base and J lost 5, with 16 bases in between. The CDR3 sequence is 16 residues long. Germline V gene data show CDR1 as SGHTA and CDR2 as FQGNSA. For the CDR3, the DNA is TGTGCCAGCAGCTTAGTTAGCGGCCCCGGGGGAGATACGCAGTATTTT. It translates to CASSLVSGPGGDTQYF.

There are a few counts of this clonotype. The chain links TRBV3-1 to TRBJ1-2; the match to TRBD1 covers 7 bases. The CDR3 consists of 16 residues. V trimming: 2 bases; J trimming: 3 bases; junction bases outside the gene matches: 9. Per germline, CDR1 LGHDT and CDR2 YNNKEL (reference sequence). The CDR3 DNA sequence: TGTGCCAGCAGCCAATATAAAGCCAGGGGGGACTATGGCTACACCTTC. It is translated as CASSQYKARGDYGYTF.

The chain has TRBV19 and TRBJ1-4; D might be TRBD1 (5 bases). Looked up from germline, CDR1 is LNHDA and CDR2 is SQIVND (reference sequence). This CDR3 is built from 14 residues. Trimming cost V 5 bases and J 8 bases, with 15 bases left between them. DNA of the CDR3: TGTGCCAGTAGTTATCAAGGACATCGAGAAAAACTGTTTTTT. Amino acid sequence: CASSYQGHREKLFF.

This clonotype appeared a few times. J is TRBJ1-1 and V is TRBV10-3; D gene unclear. This CDR3 region has 12 residues. Germline CDR1 reads ENHRY; CDR2 reads SYGVKD. V was shortened by 6 bases and J by 11 bases, with 16 bases between the two germline ends. The CDR3 DNA follows: TGTGCCATCAGGCCTGACTCGGGCGAGGCTTTCTTT. It translates to CAIRPDSGEAFF.

The chain couples TRBV29-1 to TRBJ2-2, with D unresolved. The CDR3 loop spans 11 amino acids. V lost 6 bases and J lost 7, with 9 bases in between. CDR1 and CDR2 (germline): SQVTM, ANQGSEA. CDR3 sequence reads: CSVRVIGELFF. The CDR3 coding sequence is TGCAGCGTAAGAGTTATCGGGGAGCTGTTTTTT.

The chain employs TRBV29-1 and TRBJ2-5; tentatively, D is TRBD2 (5 bases). Per germline, CDR1 SQVTM and CDR2 ANQGSEA. The CDR3 length is 14 residues. With 2 bases removed from V and 5 bases from J, the gap between germline ends came to 15 bases. In nucleotides, the CDR3 is TGCAGCGTTGAAAGTACTAGTCGTAGGGAGACCCAGTACTTC. This encodes CSVESTSRRETQYF.

The sample holds a few counts of this clonotype. The V and J genes are TRBV21-1 and TRBJ1-6; the table's D gene call, TRBD1, was not cross checked with the DNA. TRBV21-1 is an annotated pseudogene. The CDR3 sequence is 17 residues long. The chain's CDR3 is CASSNGGGTGDNSPLHF. CDR3 DNA sequence: TGTGCCAGCAGCAATGGTGGGGGGACAGGGGATAATTCACCCCTCCACTTT.

The chain uses TRBV6-2 or TRBV6-3 and TRBJ2-3; 9 bases line up with TRBD2. From germline, CDR1 is MNHEY and CDR2 SVGEGT. This CDR3 region has 15 residues. With V trimmed by 4 bases and J by 1 base, 3 bases remained unmatched. As DNA, the CDR3 is TGTGCCAGCAGTTCGCGGACTAGCGGCACAGATACGCAGTATTTT. As protein: CASSSRTSGTDTQYF.

This clonotype was seen repeatedly, ten times or more. The chain joins TRBV20-1 to TRBJ2-1, with TRBD2 identical over 11 bases. Germline-derived CDR1 and CDR2 are DFQATT and SNEGSKA (reference sequence). The CDR3 sequence is 16 residues long. V was clipped by 5 bases and J by 3 bases; unmatched bases: 9. The CDR3 here is CSAEGGLADIYNEQFF. CDR3 bases: TGCAGTGCTGAAGGGGGACTAGCGGACATCTACAATGAGCAGTTCTTC.

This rearrangement joins TRBV6-1 to TRBJ2-1, with D uncertain. The CDR3 totals 15 residues. V lost 8 bases to trimming and J lost 2 bases, with 16 bases between them. Germline CDR1 and CDR2: MNHNS and SASEGT. Here the CDR3 DNA reads TGTGCCAGCGCTCCCCCTGGAAGGACCTACAATGAGCAGTTCTTC. Amino acids: CASAPPGRTYNEQFF.

The table lists this clonotype with a few counts. The chain carries TRBV7-8 and TRBJ2-7; D possibly corresponds to TRBD1 (6 bases). Germline values: CDR1 SGHVS, CDR2 FQNEAQ. The CDR3 has 12 amino acids. V was trimmed by 5 bases and J by 2 bases, leaving 7 bases between them. CDR3 DNA sequence: TGTGCCAGCAGCGACAGGCCCTACGAGCAGTACTTC. Residues: CASSDRPYEQYF.

The chain joins TRBV30 to TRBJ2-3; the D gene is possibly TRBD2 (6 bases). The CDR3 extends over 13 amino acids. From germline, CDR1 is GTSNPN and CDR2 SVGIG (reference sequence). CDR3 sequence: CGFSGGMTDTQYF. In DNA, the CDR3 is TGTGGATTCTCCGGCGGGATGACAGATACGCAGTATTTT.

This clonotype was seen a few times. The chain uses TRBV29-1 and TRBJ2-1, with TRBD2 identical over 10 bases. With V trimmed by 6 bases and J by 8 bases, 4 bases remained unmatched. The CDR3 totals 12 residues. The germline V gene encodes CDR1 SQVTM and CDR2 ANQGSEA. The CDR3 coding sequence is TGCAGCGTAACTAGCGGGAACCATGAGCAGTTCTTC. Its translation: CSVTSGNHEQFF.

This clonotype was recorded a few times. The chain employs TRBV5-1 and TRBJ2-4; D ambiguous. Trimming left V 3 bases short and J 4 bases short, with 14 bases between. Germline V gene data show CDR1 as SGHRS and CDR2 as YFSETQ. The CDR3 totals 15 residues. The CDR3 loop reads CASSYSTPGKNIQYF. CDR3 in DNA: TGCGCCAGCAGCTACTCTACGCCCGGGAAAAACATTCAGTACTTC.

This clonotype was recorded a few times. This chain uses TRBV12-3 or TRBV12-4 with TRBJ2-5, with no clear D. CDR3 length: 15 residues. V lost 6 bases and J 1 base, leaving 15 bases between the germline ends. CDR3 in amino acids: CASSFVWPTQETQYF. The CDR3 region has the DNA TGTGCCAGCAGCTTCGTTTGGCCAACCCAAGAGACCCAGTACTTC.

The CDR3 spells CASSLQGQGRLYNYGYTF. The CDR3 region has the DNA TGTGCCAGCAGCTTACAGGGACAGGGAAGACTATATAACTATGGCTACACCTTC. This chain uses TRBV11-1 with TRBJ1-2, with 9 bases aligning to TRBD1. The CDR3 runs to 18 residues. V dropped 2 bases and J dropped 1; count of bases not matched to a gene: 11. CDR1 is SGHAT, CDR2 FQDESV, per germline (reference sequence).

This clonotype turned up a few times. The rearrangement joins TRBV20-1 to TRBJ2-2, with a tentative D call TRBD1 (6 bases). Trimming shortened V by 1 base and J by 13 bases, and 7 bases separated the two germline ends. In germline, CDR1 is DFQATT, CDR2 SNEGSKA (reference sequence). This CDR3 comprises 10 residues. CDR3 protein: CSARGRGLFF. The CDR3 DNA is TGCAGTGCTAGAGGCAGGGGGCTGTTTTTT.

The chain carries TRBV5-5 and TRBJ1-2; D perhaps matches TRBD1 (6 bases). This CDR3 has 13 residues. Trimming stripped 2 bases from V and 7 bases from J, with 12 bases between. Germline loops: CDR1 SGHKS, CDR2 YYEKEE (reference sequence). The CDR3 is CASSFGDNLGYTF. In DNA, the CDR3 is TGTGCCAGCAGCTTCGGGGACAATCTTGGCTACACCTTC.

V is TRBV3-1 and J is TRBJ2-1; D perhaps matches TRBD2 (5 bases). The germline V gene has CDR1 LGHDT and CDR2 YNNKEL (reference sequence). This CDR3 is 16 amino acids long. V dropped 4 bases and J dropped 4 bases, with 17 bases sitting between them. CDR3 coding DNA: TGTGCCAGCAGCCCTAGAGGACTCCTGAGATACAATGAGCAGTTCTTC. Translated: CASSPRGLLRYNEQFF.

This clonotype was found many times. The rearrangement links TRBV6-2 or TRBV6-3 to TRBJ2-7; maybe TRBD2 (5 bases). The CDR3 extends over 13 amino acids. Germline CDR1 reads MNHEY; CDR2 reads SVGEGT. The V and J ends lost 8 bases and 7 bases respectively, with 18 bases between them. Written as DNA, the CDR3 is TGTGCCAGCGCCAACCCGGGATTGGAAGAGCAGTACTTC. Translating gives CASANPGLEEQYF.

V gene TRBV20-1 combines with J gene TRBJ2-1; D possibly corresponds to TRBD1 (5 bases). V was trimmed by 4 bases and J by 3 bases, leaving 16 bases between them. The CDR3 loop spans 15 amino acids. CDR1 DFQATT and CDR2 SNEGSKA come from the germline V gene (reference sequence). CDR3: CSAIRQPLDYNEQFF. Here the CDR3 DNA reads TGCAGTGCTATAAGACAGCCCTTGGACTACAATGAGCAGTTCTTC.

This clonotype was picked up a small number of times. This rearrangement joins TRBV5-1 to TRBJ2-7, with 12 bases aligning to TRBD2. This CDR3 is 20 amino acids long. Germline V gene sequence: CDR1 SGHRS, CDR2 YFSETQ. After removal of 4 bases from V and 0 bases from J, the junction contained 17 bases not matched to a gene. In DNA form, the CDR3 reads TGCGCCAGCAGCCGGACGACGGGACTAGCGGGTCTAGCAAGCTCCTACGAGCAGTACTTC. It specifies CASSRTTGLAGLASSYEQYF.